This TCR beta chain was sequenced in a study of cytomegalovirus exposure and HLA in healthy donors. General study results and limits: Most CMV-associated TCR beta chains appeared HLA-restricted in a later analysis. A later analysis found TCR association rates differed by HLA locus, highest for DRB1 and lowest for HLA-C.

Trimming cost V 6 bases and J 2 bases; bases outside gene matches: 6. The V gene's germline CDR1 is SGHRS and CDR2 YFSETQ. The length of the CDR3 is 14 residues. To note about this clone: The antigen remains undetermined.

A multiplex PCR was run with 60 Vbeta primers and 13 Jbeta primers. Some clones are missing from TCRdb's copy, which holds only in-frame ones; the method was immunoSEQ multiplex PCR. This table has under 150,000 clones, around three quarters appearing once. This TCR came from a woman aged 55-75 years in good health and CMV-seropositive. This rearrangement joins TRBV5-1 to TRBJ1-1; TRBD1 aligns across 8 bases. The sequenced material came from PBMCs. The CDR3 DNA reads as TGCGCCAGCAAGACAGGGGAGGGTAACACTGAAGCTTTCTTT. It yields the protein CASKTGEGNTEAFF.